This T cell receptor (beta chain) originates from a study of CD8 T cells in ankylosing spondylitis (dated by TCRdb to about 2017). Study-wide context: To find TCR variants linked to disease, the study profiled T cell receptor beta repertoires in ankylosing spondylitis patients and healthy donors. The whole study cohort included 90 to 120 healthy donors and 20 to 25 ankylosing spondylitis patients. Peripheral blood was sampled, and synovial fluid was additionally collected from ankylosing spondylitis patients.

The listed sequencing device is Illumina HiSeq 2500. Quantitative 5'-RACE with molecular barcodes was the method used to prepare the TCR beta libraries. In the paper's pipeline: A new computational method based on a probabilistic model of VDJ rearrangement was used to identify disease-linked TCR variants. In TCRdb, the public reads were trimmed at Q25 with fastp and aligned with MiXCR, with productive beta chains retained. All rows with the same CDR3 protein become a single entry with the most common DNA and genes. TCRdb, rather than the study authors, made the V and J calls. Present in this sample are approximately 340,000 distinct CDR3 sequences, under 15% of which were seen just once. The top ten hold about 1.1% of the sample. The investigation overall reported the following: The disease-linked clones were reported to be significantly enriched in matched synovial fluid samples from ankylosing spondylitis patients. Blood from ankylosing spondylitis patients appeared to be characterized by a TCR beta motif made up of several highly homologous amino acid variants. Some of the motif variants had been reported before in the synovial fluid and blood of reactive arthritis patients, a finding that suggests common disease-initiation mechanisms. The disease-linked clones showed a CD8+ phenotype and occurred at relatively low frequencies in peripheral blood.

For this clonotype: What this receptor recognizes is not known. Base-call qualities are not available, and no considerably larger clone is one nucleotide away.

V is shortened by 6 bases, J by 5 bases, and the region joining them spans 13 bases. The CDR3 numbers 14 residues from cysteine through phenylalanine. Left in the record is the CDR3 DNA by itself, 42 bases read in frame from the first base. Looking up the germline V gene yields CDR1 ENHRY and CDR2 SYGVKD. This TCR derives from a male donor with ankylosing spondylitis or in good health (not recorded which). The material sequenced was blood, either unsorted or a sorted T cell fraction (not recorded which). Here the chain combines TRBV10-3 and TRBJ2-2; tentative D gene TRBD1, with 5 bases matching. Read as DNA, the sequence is TGTGCCATCAGCCTGACAGTCAGGACCGGGGAGCTGTTTTTT. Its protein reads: CAISLTVRTGELFF.